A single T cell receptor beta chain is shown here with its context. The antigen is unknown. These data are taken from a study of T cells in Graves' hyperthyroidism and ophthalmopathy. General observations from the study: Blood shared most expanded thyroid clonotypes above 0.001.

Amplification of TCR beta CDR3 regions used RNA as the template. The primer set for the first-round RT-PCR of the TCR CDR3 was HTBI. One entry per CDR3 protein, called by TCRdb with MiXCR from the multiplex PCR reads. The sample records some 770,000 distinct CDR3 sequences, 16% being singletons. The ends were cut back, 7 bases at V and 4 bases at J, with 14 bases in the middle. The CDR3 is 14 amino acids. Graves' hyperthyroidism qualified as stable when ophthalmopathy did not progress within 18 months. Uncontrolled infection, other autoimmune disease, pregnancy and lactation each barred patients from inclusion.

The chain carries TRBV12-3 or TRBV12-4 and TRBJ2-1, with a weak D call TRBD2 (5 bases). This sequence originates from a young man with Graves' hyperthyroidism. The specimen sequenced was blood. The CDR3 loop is CASKMPGFYNEQFF. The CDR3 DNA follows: TGTGCCAGCAAGATGCCGGGATTTTACAATGAGCAGTTCTTC.